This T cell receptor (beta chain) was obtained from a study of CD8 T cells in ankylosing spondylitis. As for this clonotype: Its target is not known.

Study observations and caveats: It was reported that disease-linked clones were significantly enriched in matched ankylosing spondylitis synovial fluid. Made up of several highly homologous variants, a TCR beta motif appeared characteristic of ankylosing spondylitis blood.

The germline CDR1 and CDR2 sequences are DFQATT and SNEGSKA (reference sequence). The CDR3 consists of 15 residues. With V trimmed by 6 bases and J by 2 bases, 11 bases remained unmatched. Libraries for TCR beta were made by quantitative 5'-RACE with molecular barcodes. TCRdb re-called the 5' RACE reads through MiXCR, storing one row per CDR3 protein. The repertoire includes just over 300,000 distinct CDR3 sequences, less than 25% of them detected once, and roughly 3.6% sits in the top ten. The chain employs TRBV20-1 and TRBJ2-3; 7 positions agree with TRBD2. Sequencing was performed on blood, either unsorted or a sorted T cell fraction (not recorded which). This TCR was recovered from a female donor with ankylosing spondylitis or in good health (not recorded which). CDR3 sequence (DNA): TGCAGTGCGAGCCAGCGGGAATGGAACACAGATACGCAGTATTTT. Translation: CSASQREWNTDTQYF.